A single sample gave rise to the 26 T cell receptor beta chains below, sequenced in a study of blood T cell repertoires in COVID-19. The protocol was immunoSEQ multiplex PCR, while the TCRdb copy is restricted to in-frame clones and leaves out a portion. This sample has 150,000 to 200,000 clones, with around 80% found just once. The sequenced sample consisted of peripheral blood. The receptors stem from a man aged 65 to 79 with active or convalescent COVID-19.

The chain has TRBV28 and TRBJ2-7, with D perhaps matching TRBD2 (5 bases). Germline CDR1 and CDR2: MDHEN and SYDVKM. Trimming cost V 5 bases and J 5 bases, with 10 bases left between them. The CDR3 totals 12 residues. The CDR3 reads CASSLSGNEQYF. The CDR3 region has the DNA TGTGCCAGCAGTCTCTCGGGGAACGAGCAGTACTTC.

The chain links TRBV7-8 to TRBJ2-7; 7 bases align to TRBD2. CDR3 size: 13 residues. Germline V gene lookup returns CDR1 SGHVS and CDR2 FQNEAQ. The J segment lost 2 bases and the V segment lost 5 bases, leaving 3 bases of the junction unmatched. Here the CDR3 DNA reads TGTGCCAGCAGCAGGGGACTAACCTACGAGCAGTACTTC. The encoded protein is CASSRGLTYEQYF.

This chain links TRBV9 with TRBJ1-1, with 7 bases fitting TRBD1. The CDR3 consists of 17 residues. V was pared by 3 bases and J by 1 base, with 12 bases of the junction left unmatched. Per germline, CDR1 SGDLS and CDR2 YYNGEE. As DNA, the CDR3 is TGTGCCAGCAGCGCCGGGACAGCACTAGCGGGGAACACTGAAGCTTTCTTT. It translates to CASSAGTALAGNTEAFF.

The V gene is TRBV15, the J gene TRBJ2-1; 7 bases line up with TRBD2. Unmatched junction bases numbered 1, after V lost 0 bases and J lost 5 bases. The CDR3 length is 14 residues. Germline V gene sequence: CDR1 LNHNV, CDR2 YYDKDF (reference sequence). This CDR3 is CATSRDLADNEQFF. Here the CDR3 DNA reads TGTGCCACCAGCAGAGATCTAGCGGACAATGAGCAGTTCTTC.

The V and J genes are TRBV5-1 and TRBJ2-2; TRBD2 agrees at 9 bases. Germline values: CDR1 SGHRS, CDR2 YFSETQ. With 5 bases clipped from V and 4 bases from J, the junction kept 6 bases outside the gene matches. The CDR3 has 15 amino acids. This CDR3 reads CASRGTSGSTGELFF. The CDR3 coding sequence is TGCGCCAGCAGAGGAACTAGCGGGTCCACCGGGGAGCTGTTTTTT.

This chain connects TRBV7-9 to TRBJ2-2, with 9 bases lining up with TRBD1. Germline loops: CDR1 SEHNR, CDR2 FQNEAQ (reference sequence). Unmatched junction bases numbered 23, after V lost 3 bases and J lost 12 bases. The CDR3 spans 19 residues. The CDR3 region is CASSFTRTGAHTTPVKLFF. In DNA, the CDR3 is TGTGCCAGCAGCTTTACCCGGACAGGGGCCCACACAACACCGGTAAAGCTGTTTTTT.

The genes are TRBV6-5 and TRBJ1-1; D perhaps matches TRBD1 (5 bases). Germline CDR1 reads MNHEY; CDR2 reads SVGAGI. This CDR3 region has 16 residues. V was clipped by 0 bases and J by 11 bases, with 22 bases between them. The CDR3 DNA reads as TGTGCCAGCAGTTACTCGAGTTCGGACACCCCCACCGGGGCTTTCTTT. It yields the protein CASSYSSSDTPTGAFF.

This sequence joins TRBV5-1 and TRBJ1-1; D gene uncertain. CDR1 is SGHRS and CDR2 is YFSETQ in the germline V gene. This CDR3 region has 14 residues. V was cut by 6 bases and J by 1 base, with 13 bases left in between. In DNA, the CDR3 is TGCGCCAGCACATCTGGACGGGGGAACACTGAAGCTTTCTTT. Translated, it gives CASTSGRGNTEAFF.

This chain connects TRBV15 to TRBJ1-5; no clear D. Germline CDR1 reads LNHNV; CDR2 reads YYDKDF (reference sequence). This CDR3 is built from 17 residues. Trimming removed 1 base at V and 0 bases at J, with 13 bases between. CDR3 DNA: TGTGCCACCAGCAGAGGAGTTGGGCAGTATAGCAATCAGCCCCAGCATTTT. Translating gives CATSRGVGQYSNQPQHF.

The sample holds one count of this clone. This sequence joins TRBV12-5 and TRBJ1-5; a weak D match, TRBD1 (6 bases). Trimming removed 9 bases from V and 9 bases from J, with 15 bases in between. Germline V CDR1 and CDR2: LGHNT, FRNRAP. CDR3 length equals 12 residues. CDR3 nucleotide sequence: TGTGCTAGCGCCAGGGGCGATCGGCCCCAGCATTTT. Its translation: CASARGDRPQHF.

This clone has just a few counts. The chain combines TRBV7-2 with TRBJ2-2; 10 nucleotides match TRBD2. The CDR3 has 16 amino acids. Looked up from germline, CDR1 is SGHTA and CDR2 is FQGNSA. The ends lost 5 bases at V and 3 bases at J; junction bases unmatched: 6. The CDR3 region is CASSQNSGGHTGELFF. The CDR3 DNA follows: TGTGCCAGCAGCCAGAATAGCGGGGGGCACACCGGGGAGCTGTTTTTT.

V usage is TRBV3-1 (or the pseudogene TRBV3-2) and J usage is TRBJ2-1, with TRBD2 matching 7 bases. The J segment lost 7 bases and the V segment lost 4 bases, leaving 7 bases of the junction unmatched. The germline V gene encodes CDR1 LGHDT and CDR2 YNNKEL (reference sequence). The CDR3 contains 14 residues. The CDR3 region is CASSPWTSSNEQFF. For the CDR3, the DNA is TGTGCCAGCAGCCCATGGACTAGTTCAAATGAGCAGTTCTTC.

DNA of the CDR3: TGTGCCAGCAGTTTAACGGGTAATTCACCCCTCCACTTT. Translating gives CASSLTGNSPLHF. The genes are TRBV28 and TRBJ1-6; D gene uncertain. Germline V CDR1 and CDR2: MDHEN, SYDVKM. CDR3 length equals 13 residues. The V end was cut by 2 bases, the J end by 6 bases, with 5 bases between.

V usage is TRBV10-1 and J usage is TRBJ2-5, with 13 bases lining up with TRBD2. J gave up 7 bases and V 3 bases, and 5 bases lay outside the gene matches. Germline-derived CDR1 and CDR2 are WNHNN and SYGVQD (reference sequence). This CDR3 contains 15 residues. For the CDR3, the DNA is TGCGCCAGCAGTGATGGACTAGCGGGAGTTGGGACCCAGTACTTC. Protein product: CASSDGLAGVGTQYF.

The chain is built from TRBV6-5 and TRBJ1-2, with 9 bases matching TRBD1. Germline V gene data show CDR1 as MNHEY and CDR2 as SVGAGI. The CDR3 totals 13 residues. V gave up 8 bases and J gave up 2 bases; unmatched junction bases: 3. CDR3 in DNA: TGTGCCAGCTCAACAGGGGGCAACTATGGCTACACCTTC. This encodes CASSTGGNYGYTF.

The chain is built from TRBV11-2 and TRBJ1-4; D unclear. In germline, CDR1 is SGHAT, CDR2 FQNNGV. The CDR3 runs to 14 residues. The germline V and J ends were trimmed by 3 bases and 0 bases, with 5 bases remaining between them. The CDR3 DNA is TGTGCCAGCAGCTTTCATGCAACTAATGAAAAACTGTTTTTT. Its translation: CASSFHATNEKLFF.

This clone was counted a few times. The sample contains more than one DNA sequence encoding this CDR3. This sequence joins TRBV6-5 and TRBJ2-7, with 10 bases matching TRBD1. This CDR3 region has 15 residues. Germline assignment: CDR1 MNHEY and CDR2 SVGAGI. V lost 3 bases and J lost 3; bases outside the gene matches: 5. CDR3 coding DNA: TGTGCCAGCAGTTATTCCGGGACAGGGGACTACGAGCAGTACTTC. This translates into CASSYSGTGDYEQYF.

This clone was recorded once. This chain links TRBV5-1 with TRBJ2-5, with 11 bases fitting TRBD2. J gave up 3 bases and V 1 base, and 2 bases lay outside the gene matches. There are 15 residues in the CDR3. Germline values: CDR1 SGHRS, CDR2 YFSETQ. CDR3 in DNA: TGCGCCAGCAGCTTGACTAGCGGGAGCGAAGAGACCCAGTACTTC. It specifies CASSLTSGSEETQYF.

This rearrangement joins TRBV3-1 (or the pseudogene TRBV3-2) to TRBJ2-2; D is unclear. Germline values: CDR1 LGHDT, CDR2 YNNKEL (reference sequence). V lost 10 bases to trimming and J lost 4 bases, with 13 bases between them. The length of the CDR3 is 13 residues. The CDR3 nucleotides read TGTGCCACCACCCCCGATAGCACCGGGGAGCTGTTTTTT. Translation: CATTPDSTGELFF.

The V gene is TRBV2, the J gene TRBJ1-1, with D uncertain. The CDR3 runs to 13 residues. The V and J ends lost 6 bases and 0 bases respectively, with 8 bases between them. From germline, CDR1 is SNHLY and CDR2 FYNNEI. CDR3 protein: CASRGNMNTEAFF. Here the CDR3 DNA reads TGTGCCAGCAGGGGCAACATGAACACTGAAGCTTTCTTT.

The V gene is TRBV7-9, the J gene TRBJ1-1; D unresolved. This CDR3 has 13 residues. V was cut by 4 bases and J by 2 bases, with 8 bases left in between. CDR1 SEHNR and CDR2 FQNEAQ come from the germline V gene (reference sequence). For the CDR3, the DNA is TGTGCCAGCAGCTCGGGTGGTAACACTGAAGCTTTCTTT. Its protein is CASSSGGNTEAFF.

To note about this clone: A read error may produce the germline difference seen at one junction end. Within the sample, other DNA sequences also encode this same CDR3. This chain links TRBV19 with TRBJ2-2; 9 bases fit TRBD2. Germline lookup yields CDR1 LNHDA and CDR2 SQIVND (reference sequence). This CDR3 region has 17 residues. The CDR3 nucleotides are TGTGCTAGTAGTATTTCCCGCGGGGGGGCCTGGACCGGGGAGCTGTTTTTT. Translation gives CASSISRGGAWTGELFF.

The rearrangement links TRBV12-3 or TRBV12-4 to TRBJ2-2; D may be TRBD2 (7 bases). V was pared by 8 bases and J by 7 bases, with 14 bases between. The CDR3 covers 13 residues. The CDR3 DNA reads TGTGCCAGCCGAGGGGGGGCAATCGGGGAGCTGTTTTTT. It translates to CASRGGAIGELFF.

In its sample, this clone was seen many times. The chain joins TRBV20-1 to TRBJ2-3, with D possibly being TRBD2 (6 bases). Per the germline V gene, CDR1 is DFQATT and CDR2 is SNEGSKA (reference sequence). CDR3 length: 11 residues. Trimming pared 6 bases from V and 6 bases from J, leaving 10 bases between. DNA of the CDR3: TGCAGTGCAGGACTATCTGATACGCAGTATTTT. Its protein is CSAGLSDTQYF.

V usage is TRBV5-4 and J usage is TRBJ2-3; 8 bases are shared with TRBD2. The CDR3 runs 17 residues. V lost 1 base and J lost 2; bases outside the gene matches: 9. Germline CDR1 is SGHNT and CDR2 is YYREEE (reference sequence). The CDR3 DNA is TGTGCCAGCAGCTTGTTCTCTAGCGGGCCTGACACAGATACGCAGTATTTT. This encodes CASSLFSSGPDTDTQYF. Combining the CDR3 with reference TRBV5-4 and TRBJ2-3 gives the whole variable domain ETGVTQSPTHLIKTRGQQVTLRCSSQSGHNTVSWYQQALGQGPQFIFQYYREEENGRGNFPPRFSGLQFPNYSSELNVNALELDDSALYLCASSLFSSGPDTDTQYFGPGTRLTVL.

The chain joins TRBV11-2 to TRBJ1-5; D unresolved. V dropped 5 bases and J dropped 7 bases, with 15 bases sitting between them. The CDR3 is 14 amino acids. The germline V gene has CDR1 SGHAT and CDR2 FQNNGV. The CDR3 nucleotides read TGTGCCAGCAGCCCCGGCGGGGTGTGGCAGCCCCAGCATTTT. This sequence encodes CASSPGGVWQPQHF. The variable domain in full, completed from reference TRBV11-2 and TRBJ1-5, reads EAGVAQSPRYKIIEKRQSVAFWCNPISGHATLYWYQQILGQGPKLLIQFQNNGVVDDSQLPKDRFSAERLKGVDSTLKIQPAKLEDSAVYLCASSPGGVWQPQHFGDGTRLSIL.